The 14 T cell receptor beta chains reported below all come from one sample, sequenced in a study of cytomegalovirus exposure and HLA in healthy donors. 13 Jbeta primers and 60 Vbeta primers were used for the PCR. Measured with immunoSEQ multiplex PCR; TCRdb has only the in-frame clones, and not every one. This table has 85,000 to 100,000 clones, about four fifths appearing once. The sample consisted of PBMCs. The receptors originated from a woman aged 40 to 50 in good health and CMV-seronegative.

Concerning this clone: An end of the junction differs from the germline gene, which may be a read error. The chain combines TRBV30 with TRBJ1-5; a possible D gene is TRBD1 (5 bases). The germline gives CDR1 GTSNPN, CDR2 SVGIG (reference sequence). The CDR3 has 15 amino acids. CDR3 nucleotide sequence: TGTGCCTGGAGTGTACATTCAGGGTTCAATCAGCCCCAGAATTTT. As protein: CAWSVHSGFNQPQNF.

The rearrangement links TRBV10-3 to TRBJ2-7; D is possibly TRBD1 (6 bases). This CDR3 comprises 13 residues. Deletions cut 8 bases from V and 2 bases from J, with 13 bases between. Germline V CDR1 and CDR2: ENHRY, SYGVKD. The CDR3 nucleotides are TGTGCCATCGATGGGGGCAGTACCTACGAGCAGTACTTC. Protein sequence: CAIDGGSTYEQYF.

V gene TRBV6-1 combines with J gene TRBJ1-1, with D unclear. The germline V gene encodes CDR1 MNHNS and CDR2 SASEGT. There are 11 residues in the CDR3. V lost 3 bases and J 10 bases, leaving 9 bases between the germline ends. The CDR3 is CASSEEGAAFF. The DNA of the CDR3 is TGTGCCAGCAGTGAGGAGGGAGCAGCTTTCTTT.

The gene calls are TRBV5-1 and TRBJ1-4, with 9 bases matching TRBD1. Germline V lookup: CDR1 SGHRS, CDR2 YFSETQ. The CDR3 runs to 15 residues. After removal of 4 bases from V and 8 bases from J, the junction contained 9 bases not matched to a gene. The CDR3 spells CASSPTGGRDEKLFF. DNA for the CDR3: TGCGCCAGCAGCCCTACAGGGGGCAGGGACGAAAAACTGTTTTTT. The whole variable domain, filled in from reference TRBV5-1 and TRBJ1-4, reads KAGVTQTPRYLIKTRGQQVTLSCSPISGHRSVSWYQQTPGQGLQFLFEYFSETQRNKGNFPGRFSGRQFSNSRSEMNVSTLELGDSALYLCASSPTGGRDEKLFFGSGTQLSVL.

V gene TRBV6-1 combines with J gene TRBJ2-3, with TRBD2 matching over 13 bases. This CDR3 region has 14 residues. The germline V gene encodes CDR1 MNHNS and CDR2 SASEGT. Trimming cost V 5 bases and J 6 bases; bases outside gene matches: 2. The CDR3 DNA sequence: TGTGCCAGCAGTCGGACTAGCGGGGGTGATACGCAGTATTTT. This codes for CASSRTSGGDTQYF.

This chain joins TRBV19 and TRBJ1-5; 10 nucleotides align to TRBD1. J was trimmed by 7 bases and V by 6 bases; bases with no gene match: 6. Germline CDR1 is LNHDA and CDR2 is SQIVND (reference sequence). This CDR3 has 14 amino acids. As DNA, the CDR3 is TGTGCCAGTAGCATTAGACAGGGGGCCCAGCCCCAGCATTTT. Protein sequence: CASSIRQGAQPQHF.

This sequence joins TRBV7-6 and TRBJ2-2, with TRBD2 as a possible D gene (5 bases). V was pared by 2 bases and J by 1 base, with 8 bases between. This CDR3 spans 15 amino acids. Germline assignment: CDR1 SGHVS and CDR2 FNYEAQ. CDR3 nucleotide sequence: TGTGCCAGCAGCTTACGAGAGGGGAACACCGGGGAGCTGTTTTTT. It codes for CASSLREGNTGELFF.

V is TRBV20-1 and J is TRBJ1-1; perhaps TRBD1 as D (6 bases). Trimming left V 8 bases short and J 3 bases short, with 10 bases between. Germline CDR1 reads DFQATT; CDR2 reads SNEGSKA (reference sequence). CDR3 size: 11 residues. The CDR3, as DNA: TGCAGTTACAGGGTTTACACTGAAGCTTTCTTT. Translating gives CSYRVYTEAFF.

This chain uses TRBV4-3 with TRBJ1-2; D unresolved. Trimming left V 0 bases short and J 4 bases short, with 12 bases between. Germline CDR1 LGHNA, CDR2 YSLEER. The CDR3 loop spans 15 amino acids. The CDR3 coding sequence is TGCGCCAGCAGCCAAGATGTAGAACTGAGCTATGGCTACACCTTC. The encoded protein is CASSQDVELSYGYTF.

The rearrangement links TRBV4-3 to TRBJ2-1; the match to TRBD2 covers 8 bases. The CDR3 is 13 residues long. The J segment lost 9 bases and the V segment lost 4 bases, leaving 5 bases of the junction unmatched. Germline loops: CDR1 LGHNA, CDR2 YSLEER. In nucleotides, the CDR3 is TGCGCCAGCAGCCGCAACCTAGCGGGTGAGCAGTTCTTC. Amino acids: CASSRNLAGEQFF.

The V and J genes are TRBV7-2 and TRBJ2-7; D is perhaps TRBD2 (6 bases). The CDR3 is 14 residues long. The V gene's germline CDR1 is SGHTA and CDR2 FQGNSA. Trimming took 5 bases from V and 1 from J, leaving 12 bases between them. The DNA for the CDR3 is TGTGCCAGCAGCCCCCCCGGGGGATCCTACGAGCAGTACTTC. Amino acid sequence: CASSPPGGSYEQYF.

DNA for the CDR3: TGTGCCAGCGGGACAGGGGTGTTCCCCGGGGAGCTGTTTTTT. It encodes CASGTGVFPGELFF. The V call is TRBV7-2, the J call TRBJ2-2; TRBD1 matches at 10 bases. V lost 8 bases to trimming and J lost 6 bases; unmatched junction nucleotides: 6. This CDR3 has 14 residues. Germline assignment: CDR1 SGHTA and CDR2 FQGNSA.

This chain joins TRBV28 and TRBJ1-6; 7 bases fit TRBD1. Germline V gene data show CDR1 as MDHEN and CDR2 as SYDVKM. V dropped 3 bases and J dropped 8; count of bases not matched to a gene: 7. The CDR3 totals 15 residues. In DNA form, the CDR3 reads TGTGCCAGCAGTTTCTCGCTCAGGGGGGATTCACCCCTCCACTTT. It is translated as CASSFSLRGDSPLHF.

This clone was counted ten times or more. The chain carries TRBV18 and TRBJ1-2; 9 bases match TRBD1. The CDR3 consists of 16 residues. Unmatched junction bases numbered 10, after V lost 2 bases and J lost 6 bases. Germline CDR1 KGHSH, CDR2 LQKENI. CDR3 in DNA: TGTGCCAGCTCACCATCACAGGGGGCGCTTCGGAATGGCTACACCTTC. This sequence encodes CASSPSQGALRNGYTF. Based on the CDR3 plus reference TRBV18 and TRBJ1-2, the full variable domain is NAGVMQNPRHLVRRRGQEARLRCSPMKGHSHVYWYRQLPEEGLKFMVYLQKENIIDESGMPKERFSAEFPKEGPSILRIQQVVRGDSAAYFCASSPSQGALRNGYTFGSGTRLTVV.